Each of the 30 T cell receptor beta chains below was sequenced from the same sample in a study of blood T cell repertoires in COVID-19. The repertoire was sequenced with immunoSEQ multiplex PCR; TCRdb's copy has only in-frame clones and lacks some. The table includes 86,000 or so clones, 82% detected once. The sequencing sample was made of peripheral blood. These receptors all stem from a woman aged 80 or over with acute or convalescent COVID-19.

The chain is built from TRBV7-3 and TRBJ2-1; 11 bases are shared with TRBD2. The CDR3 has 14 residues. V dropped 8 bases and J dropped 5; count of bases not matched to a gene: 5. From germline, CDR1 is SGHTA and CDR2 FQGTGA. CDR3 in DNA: TGTGCCAGCTCCGGGACTAGCGGCCACAATGAGCAGTTCTTC. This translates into CASSGTSGHNEQFF.

CDR3 nucleotide sequence: TGTGCCAGCAGCGTAGGGACAGGCGAGCAGTACTTC. Its protein product is CASSVGTGEQYF. The chain is built from TRBV11-2 and TRBJ2-7, with TRBD1 matching 8 bases. The CDR3 spans 12 residues. The germline V gene encodes CDR1 SGHAT and CDR2 FQNNGV. The V and J ends lost 5 bases and 6 bases, in that order; junction bases with no gene match: 3.

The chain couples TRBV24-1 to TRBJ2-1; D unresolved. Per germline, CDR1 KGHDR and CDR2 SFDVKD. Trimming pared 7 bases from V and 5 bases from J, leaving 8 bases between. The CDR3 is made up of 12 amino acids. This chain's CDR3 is CATREGDNEQFF. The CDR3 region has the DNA TGTGCCACCAGGGAAGGAGACAATGAGCAGTTCTTC.

CDR3 DNA: TGTGCCAGTAGTATCGCCAGGGGGCTGGCAGATACGCAGTATTTT. It specifies CASSIARGLADTQYF. The chain carries TRBV19 and TRBJ2-3, with 8 bases matching TRBD1. Looked up from germline, CDR1 is LNHDA and CDR2 is SQIVND (reference sequence). Germline trimming cut 3 bases from V and 4 bases from J; bases unmatched to any gene: 6. The CDR3 has 15 residues.

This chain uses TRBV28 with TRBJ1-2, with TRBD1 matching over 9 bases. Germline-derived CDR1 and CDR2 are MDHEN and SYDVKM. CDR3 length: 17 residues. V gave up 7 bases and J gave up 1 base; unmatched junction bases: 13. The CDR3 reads CASTAGTGKGLNYGYTF. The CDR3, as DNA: TGTGCCAGCACCGCCGGGACAGGGAAGGGCCTTAACTATGGCTACACCTTC.

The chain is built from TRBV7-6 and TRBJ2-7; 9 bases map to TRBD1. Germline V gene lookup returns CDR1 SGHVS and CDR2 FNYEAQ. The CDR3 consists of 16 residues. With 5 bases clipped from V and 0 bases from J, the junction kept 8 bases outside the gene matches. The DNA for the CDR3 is TGTGCCAGCAGCCCTTGGACAGGGGCAAGCTCCTACGAGCAGTACTTC. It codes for CASSPWTGASSYEQYF.

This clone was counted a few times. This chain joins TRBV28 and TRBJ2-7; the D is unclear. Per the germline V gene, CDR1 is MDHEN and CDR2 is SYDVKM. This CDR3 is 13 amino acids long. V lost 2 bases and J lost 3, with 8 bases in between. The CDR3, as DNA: TGTGCCAGCAGTTTAGTACAGCACTACGAGCAGTACTTC. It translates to CASSLVQHYEQYF.

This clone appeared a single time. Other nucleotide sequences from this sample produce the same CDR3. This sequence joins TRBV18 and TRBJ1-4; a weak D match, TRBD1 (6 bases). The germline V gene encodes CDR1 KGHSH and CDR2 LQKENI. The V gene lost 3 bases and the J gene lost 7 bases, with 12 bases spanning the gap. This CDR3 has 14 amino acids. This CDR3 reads CASSPDRTSEKLFF. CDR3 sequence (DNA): TGTGCCAGCTCACCCGACAGGACCTCTGAAAAACTGTTTTTT. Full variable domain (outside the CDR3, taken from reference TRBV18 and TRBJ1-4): NAGVMQNPRHLVRRRGQEARLRCSPMKGHSHVYWYRQLPEEGLKFMVYLQKENIIDESGMPKERFSAEFPKEGPSILRIQQVVRGDSAAYFCASSPDRTSEKLFFGSGTQLSVL.

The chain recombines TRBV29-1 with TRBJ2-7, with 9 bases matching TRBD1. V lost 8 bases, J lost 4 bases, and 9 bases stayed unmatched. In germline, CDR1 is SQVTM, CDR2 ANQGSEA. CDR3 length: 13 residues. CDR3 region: CSSQDRGLYEQYF. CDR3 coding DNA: TGCAGCTCACAGGACAGGGGCCTTTACGAGCAGTACTTC.

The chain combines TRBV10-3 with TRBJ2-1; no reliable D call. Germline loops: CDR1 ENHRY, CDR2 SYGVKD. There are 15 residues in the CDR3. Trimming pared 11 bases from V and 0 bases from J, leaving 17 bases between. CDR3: CAARKEPSSYNEQFF. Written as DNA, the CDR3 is TGTGCCGCCCGAAAAGAGCCAAGCTCCTACAATGAGCAGTTCTTC.

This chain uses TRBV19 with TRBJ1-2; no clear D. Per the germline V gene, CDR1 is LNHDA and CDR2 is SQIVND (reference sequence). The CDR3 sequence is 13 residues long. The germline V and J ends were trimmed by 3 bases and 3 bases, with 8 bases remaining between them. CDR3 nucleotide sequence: TGTGCCAGTAGTATCTGGGCAGACTATGGCTACACCTTC. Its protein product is CASSIWADYGYTF.

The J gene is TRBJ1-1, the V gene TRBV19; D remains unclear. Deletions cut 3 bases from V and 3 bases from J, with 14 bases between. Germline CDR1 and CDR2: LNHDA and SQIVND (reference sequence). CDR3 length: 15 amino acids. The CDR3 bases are TGTGCCAGTAGTATTCGCCCAACCTCGGACACTGAAGCTTTCTTT. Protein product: CASSIRPTSDTEAFF.

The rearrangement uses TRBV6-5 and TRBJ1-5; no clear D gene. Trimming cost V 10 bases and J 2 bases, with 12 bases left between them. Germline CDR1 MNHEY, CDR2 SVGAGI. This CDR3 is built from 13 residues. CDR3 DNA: TGTGCCATAAGTCGGGAGGGCAATCAGCCCCAGCATTTT. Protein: CAISREGNQPQHF.

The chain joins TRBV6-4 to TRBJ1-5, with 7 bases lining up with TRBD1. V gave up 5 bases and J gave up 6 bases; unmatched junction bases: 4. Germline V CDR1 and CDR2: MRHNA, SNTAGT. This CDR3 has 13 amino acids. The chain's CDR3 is CASSRQGGQPQHF. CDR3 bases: TGTGCCAGCAGTCGACAGGGCGGTCAGCCCCAGCATTTT.

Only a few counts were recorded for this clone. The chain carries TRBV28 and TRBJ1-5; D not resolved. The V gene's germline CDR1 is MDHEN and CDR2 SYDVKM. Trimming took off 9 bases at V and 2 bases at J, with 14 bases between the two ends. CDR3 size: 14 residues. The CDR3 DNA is TGTGCCAGTCCGCCCCGTAGAGGCAATCAGCCCCAGCATTTT. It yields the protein CASPPRRGNQPQHF.

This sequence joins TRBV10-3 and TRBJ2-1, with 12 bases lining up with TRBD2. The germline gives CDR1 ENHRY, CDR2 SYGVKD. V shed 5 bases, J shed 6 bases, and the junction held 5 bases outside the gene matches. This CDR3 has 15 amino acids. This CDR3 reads CAISISTSGSNEQFF. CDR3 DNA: TGTGCCATCAGTATATCGACTAGCGGGAGCAATGAGCAGTTCTTC.

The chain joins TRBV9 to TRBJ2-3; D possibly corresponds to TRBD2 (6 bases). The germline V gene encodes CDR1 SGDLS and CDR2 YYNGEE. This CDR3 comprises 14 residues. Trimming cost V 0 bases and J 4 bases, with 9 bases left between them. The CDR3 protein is CASSVGGVADTQYF. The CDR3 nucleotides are TGTGCCAGCAGCGTAGGGGGGGTTGCAGATACGCAGTATTTT.

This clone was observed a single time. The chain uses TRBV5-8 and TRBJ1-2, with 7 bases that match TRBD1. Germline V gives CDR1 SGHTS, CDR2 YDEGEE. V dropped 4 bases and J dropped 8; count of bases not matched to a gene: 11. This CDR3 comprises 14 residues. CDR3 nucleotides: TGTGCCAGCAGCCCGGGACAGTGGGGTCGGGGCTACACCTTC. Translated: CASSPGQWGRGYTF.

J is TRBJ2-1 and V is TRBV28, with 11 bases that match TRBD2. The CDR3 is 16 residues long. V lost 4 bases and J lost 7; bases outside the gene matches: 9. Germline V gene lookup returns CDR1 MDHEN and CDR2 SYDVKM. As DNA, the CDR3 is TGTGCCAGCAGTTCCTTAGCGGGAGGGCCTTCGAATGAGCAGTTCTTC. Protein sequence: CASSSLAGGPSNEQFF.

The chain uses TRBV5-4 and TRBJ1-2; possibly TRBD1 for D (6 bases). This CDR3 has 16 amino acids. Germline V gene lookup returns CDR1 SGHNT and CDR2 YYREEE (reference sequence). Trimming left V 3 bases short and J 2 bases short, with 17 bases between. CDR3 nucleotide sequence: TGTGCCAGCAGCTCGGCGCCAACTACAGGGAACTATGGCTACACCTTC. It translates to CASSSAPTTGNYGYTF. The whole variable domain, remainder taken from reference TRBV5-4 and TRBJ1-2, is ETGVTQSPTHLIKTRGQQVTLRCSSQSGHNTVSWYQQALGQGPQFIFQYYREEENGRGNFPPRFSGLQFPNYSSELNVNALELDDSALYLCASSSAPTTGNYGYTFGSGTRLTVV.

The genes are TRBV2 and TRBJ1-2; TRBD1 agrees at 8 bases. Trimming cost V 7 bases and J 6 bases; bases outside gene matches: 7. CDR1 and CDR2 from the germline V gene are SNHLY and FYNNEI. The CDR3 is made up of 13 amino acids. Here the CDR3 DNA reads TGTGCCAGCACCGACAGGGGAAGGGATGGCTACACCTTC. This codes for CASTDRGRDGYTF.

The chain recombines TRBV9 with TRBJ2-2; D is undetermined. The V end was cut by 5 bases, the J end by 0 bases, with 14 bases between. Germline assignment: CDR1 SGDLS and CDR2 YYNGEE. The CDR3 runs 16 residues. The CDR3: CASSLIKQTNTGELFF. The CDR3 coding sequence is TGTGCCAGCAGTTTAATAAAACAGACGAACACCGGGGAGCTGTTTTTT.

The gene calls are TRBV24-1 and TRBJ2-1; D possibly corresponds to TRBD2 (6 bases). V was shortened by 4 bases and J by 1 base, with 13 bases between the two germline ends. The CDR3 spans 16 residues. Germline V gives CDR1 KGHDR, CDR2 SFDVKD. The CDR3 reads CATSDPEGGSYNEQFF. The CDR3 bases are TGTGCCACCAGTGACCCGGAGGGAGGTTCCTACAATGAGCAGTTCTTC.

The CDR3: CASGTTGGVGNQPQHF. The CDR3 nucleotides are TGTGCTAGTGGGACCACAGGGGGCGTGGGCAATCAGCCCCAGCATTTT. The chain employs TRBV12-5 and TRBJ1-5; 9 bases fit TRBD1. Germline trimming cut 6 bases from V and 2 bases from J; bases unmatched to any gene: 8. Looked up from germline, CDR1 is LGHNT and CDR2 is FRNRAP. The CDR3 is 16 amino acids.

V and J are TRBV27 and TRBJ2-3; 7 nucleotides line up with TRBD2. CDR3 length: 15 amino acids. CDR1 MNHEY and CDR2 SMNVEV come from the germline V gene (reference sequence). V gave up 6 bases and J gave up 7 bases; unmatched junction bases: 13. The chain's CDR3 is CASRTWGEGLNTQYF. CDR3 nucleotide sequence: TGTGCCAGCAGAACGTGGGGGGAGGGCCTGAATACGCAGTATTTT.

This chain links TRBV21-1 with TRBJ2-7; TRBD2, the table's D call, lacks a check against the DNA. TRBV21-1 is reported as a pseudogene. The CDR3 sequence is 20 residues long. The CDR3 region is CASSQTRATRRKAGDYEQYF. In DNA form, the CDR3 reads TGTGCCAGCAGCCAAACGAGGGCGACCCGGCGTAAGGCTGGGGACTACGAGCAGTACTTC.

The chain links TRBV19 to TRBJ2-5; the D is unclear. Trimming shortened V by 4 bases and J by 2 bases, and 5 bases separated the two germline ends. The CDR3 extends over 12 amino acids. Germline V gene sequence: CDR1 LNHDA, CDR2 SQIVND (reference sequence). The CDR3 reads CASSNKQETQYF. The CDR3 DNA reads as TGTGCCAGTAGTAACAAACAAGAGACCCAGTACTTC. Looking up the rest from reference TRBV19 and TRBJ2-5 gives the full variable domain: DGGITQSPKYLFRKEGQNVTLSCEQNLNHDAMYWYRQDPGQGLRLIYYSQIVNDFQKGDIAEGYSVSREKKESFPLTVTSAQKNPTAFYLCASSNKQETQYFGPGTRLLVL.

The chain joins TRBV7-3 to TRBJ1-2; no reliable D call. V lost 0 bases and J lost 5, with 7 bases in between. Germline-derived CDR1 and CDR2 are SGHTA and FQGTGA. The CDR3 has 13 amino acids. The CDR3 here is CASSLTGGYGYTF. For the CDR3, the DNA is TGTGCCAGCAGCTTAACAGGCGGGTATGGCTACACCTTC.

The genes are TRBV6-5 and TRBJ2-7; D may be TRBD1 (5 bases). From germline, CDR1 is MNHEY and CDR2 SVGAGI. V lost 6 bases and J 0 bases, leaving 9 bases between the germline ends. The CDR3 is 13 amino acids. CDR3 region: CASRRTSSYEQYF. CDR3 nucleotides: TGTGCCAGCAGGCGGACAAGCTCCTACGAGCAGTACTTC.

DNA for the CDR3: TGTGCCAGTAGTAATCGTTCGGTCTCCTACAATGAGCAGTTCTTC. Its protein is CASSNRSVSYNEQFF. The rearrangement uses TRBV19 and TRBJ2-1; D unclear. There are 15 residues in the CDR3. The germline CDR1 and CDR2 sequences are LNHDA and SQIVND (reference sequence). V gave up 4 bases and J gave up 0 bases, with 10 bases separating them.